This T cell receptor (beta chain) was observed in a study of early T cells in non-severe SARS-CoV-2 infection. MiXCR was run by TCRdb on the 5' RACE reads, yielding one entry per CDR3 protein. The sample has more than 90,000 distinct CDR3 sequences; approximately 9.9% are singletons. Germline V gives CDR1 SGHTA, CDR2 FQGTGA. The V gene end was trimmed by 5 bases and the J gene end by 1 base; junction bases not matched to a gene: 8. CDR3 length: 16 amino acids. The sample comprised whole blood. The gene calls are TRBV7-3 and TRBJ2-3; 8 bases align to TRBD1. The receptor was derived from an adult who was a healthcare worker with PCR-confirmed SARS-CoV-2 infection or an uninfected control (not recorded which). For the CDR3, the DNA is TGTGCCAGCAGCCCTGGGACAGGATGGGGCACAGATACGCAGTATTTT. Translating it yields CASSPGTGWGTDTQYF.